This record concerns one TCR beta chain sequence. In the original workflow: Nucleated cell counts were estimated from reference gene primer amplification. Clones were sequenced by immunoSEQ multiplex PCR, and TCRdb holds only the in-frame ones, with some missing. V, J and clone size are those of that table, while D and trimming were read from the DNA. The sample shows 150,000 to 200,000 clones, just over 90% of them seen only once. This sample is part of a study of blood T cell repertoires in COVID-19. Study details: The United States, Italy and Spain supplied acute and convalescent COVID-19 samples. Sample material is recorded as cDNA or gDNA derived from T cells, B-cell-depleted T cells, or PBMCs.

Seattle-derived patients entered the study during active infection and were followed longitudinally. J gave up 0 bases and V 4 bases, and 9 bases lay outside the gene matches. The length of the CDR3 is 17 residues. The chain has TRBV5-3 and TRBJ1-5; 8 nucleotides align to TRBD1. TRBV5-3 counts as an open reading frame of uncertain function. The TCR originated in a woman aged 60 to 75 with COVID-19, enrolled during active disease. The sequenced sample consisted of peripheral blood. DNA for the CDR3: TGTGCCAGAAGCGGACAGGGCGGGAGCCCTAGCAATCAGCCCCAGCATTTT. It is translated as CARSGQGGSPSNQPQHF.